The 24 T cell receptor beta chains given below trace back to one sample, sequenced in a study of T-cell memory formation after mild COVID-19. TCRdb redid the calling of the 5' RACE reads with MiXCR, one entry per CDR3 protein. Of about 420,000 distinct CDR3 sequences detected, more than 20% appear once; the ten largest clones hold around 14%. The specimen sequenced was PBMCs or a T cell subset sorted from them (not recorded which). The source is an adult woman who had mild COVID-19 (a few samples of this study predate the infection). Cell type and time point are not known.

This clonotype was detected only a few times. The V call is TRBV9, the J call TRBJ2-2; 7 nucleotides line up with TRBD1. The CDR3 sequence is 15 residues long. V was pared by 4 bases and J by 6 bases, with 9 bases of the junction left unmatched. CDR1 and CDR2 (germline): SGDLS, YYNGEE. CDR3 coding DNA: TGTGCCAGCAGCACACGACAGGGCGGCCCCGGGGAGCTGTTTTTT. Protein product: CASSTRQGGPGELFF.

The CDR3 DNA reads TGTGCCACCACCCGCCTGGGGACCGCAGGAAACACCATATATTTT. Amino acid sequence: CATTRLGTAGNTIYF. V is TRBV24-1 and J is TRBJ1-3, with D perhaps TRBD1 (5 bases). CDR1 is KGHDR and CDR2 is SFDVKD in the germline V gene. Trimming stripped 8 bases from V and 4 bases from J, with 17 bases between. This CDR3 is 15 amino acids long.

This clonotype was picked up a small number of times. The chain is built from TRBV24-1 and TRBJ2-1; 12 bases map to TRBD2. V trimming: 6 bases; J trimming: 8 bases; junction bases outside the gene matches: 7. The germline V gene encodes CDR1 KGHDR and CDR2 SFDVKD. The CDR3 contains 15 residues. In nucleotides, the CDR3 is TGTGCCACCAGTTTTGGGACTAGCGGGTCGGATGAGCAGTTCTTC. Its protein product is CATSFGTSGSDEQFF.

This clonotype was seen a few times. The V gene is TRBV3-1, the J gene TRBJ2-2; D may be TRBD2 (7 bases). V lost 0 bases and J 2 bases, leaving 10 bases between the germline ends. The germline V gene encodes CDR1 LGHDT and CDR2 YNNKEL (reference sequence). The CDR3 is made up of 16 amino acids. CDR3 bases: TGTGCCAGCAGCCAAGACCGGGGGGCTAACACCGGGGAGCTGTTTTTT. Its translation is CASSQDRGANTGELFF. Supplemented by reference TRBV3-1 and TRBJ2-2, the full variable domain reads DTAVSQTPKYLVTQMGNDKSIKCEQNLGHDTMYWYKQDSKKFLKIMFSYNNKELIINETVPNRFSPKSPDKAHLNLHINSLELGDSAVYFCASSQDRGANTGELFFGEGSRLTVL.

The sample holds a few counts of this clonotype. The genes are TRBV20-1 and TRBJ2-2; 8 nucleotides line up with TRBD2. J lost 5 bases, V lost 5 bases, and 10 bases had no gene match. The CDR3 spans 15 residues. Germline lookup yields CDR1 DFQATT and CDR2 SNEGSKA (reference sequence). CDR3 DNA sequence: TGCAGTGCTTTCCCACTAGCGGCGCGTACCGGGGAGCTGTTTTTT. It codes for CSAFPLAARTGELFF.

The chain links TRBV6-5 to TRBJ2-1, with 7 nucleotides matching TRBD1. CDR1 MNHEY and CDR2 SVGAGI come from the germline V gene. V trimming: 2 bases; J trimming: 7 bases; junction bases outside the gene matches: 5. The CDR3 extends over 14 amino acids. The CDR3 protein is CASSYLHRGNEQFF. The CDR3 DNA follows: TGTGCCAGCAGTTACCTTCACAGGGGAAATGAGCAGTTCTTC.

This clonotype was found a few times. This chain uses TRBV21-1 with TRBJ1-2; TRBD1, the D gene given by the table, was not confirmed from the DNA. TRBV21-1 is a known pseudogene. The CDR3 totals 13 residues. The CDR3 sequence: CATLMGQGDGYTF. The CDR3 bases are TGTGCCACCCTGATGGGACAGGGTGATGGCTACACCTTC.

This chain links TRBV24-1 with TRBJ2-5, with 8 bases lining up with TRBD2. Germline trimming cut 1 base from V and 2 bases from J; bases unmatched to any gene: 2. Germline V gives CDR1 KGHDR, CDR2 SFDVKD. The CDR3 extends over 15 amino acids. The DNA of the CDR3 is TGTGCCACCAGTGATTTCGGGGGGGGTCAAGAGACCCAGTACTTC. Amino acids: CATSDFGGGQETQYF.

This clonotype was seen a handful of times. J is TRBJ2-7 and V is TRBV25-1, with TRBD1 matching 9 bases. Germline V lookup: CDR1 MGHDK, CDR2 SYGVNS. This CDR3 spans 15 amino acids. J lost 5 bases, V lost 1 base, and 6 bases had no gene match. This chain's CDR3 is CASSEFGQGYDEQYF. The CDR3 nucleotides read TGTGCCAGCAGTGAATTTGGACAGGGGTACGACGAGCAGTACTTC.

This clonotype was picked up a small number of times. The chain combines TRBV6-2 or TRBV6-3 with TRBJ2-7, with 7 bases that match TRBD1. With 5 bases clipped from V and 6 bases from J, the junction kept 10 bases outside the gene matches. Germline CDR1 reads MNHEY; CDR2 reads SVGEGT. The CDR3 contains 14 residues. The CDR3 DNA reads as TGTGCCAGCAGTCGACCGGGACAGTCCGGCGAGCAGTACTTC. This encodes CASSRPGQSGEQYF.

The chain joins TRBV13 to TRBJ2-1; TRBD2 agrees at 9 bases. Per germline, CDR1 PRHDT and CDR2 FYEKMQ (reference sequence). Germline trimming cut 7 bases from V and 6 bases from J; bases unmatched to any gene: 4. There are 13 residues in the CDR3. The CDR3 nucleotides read TGTGCCAGCACAAGCGGGAGGAGCAATGAGCAGTTCTTC. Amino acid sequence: CASTSGRSNEQFF.

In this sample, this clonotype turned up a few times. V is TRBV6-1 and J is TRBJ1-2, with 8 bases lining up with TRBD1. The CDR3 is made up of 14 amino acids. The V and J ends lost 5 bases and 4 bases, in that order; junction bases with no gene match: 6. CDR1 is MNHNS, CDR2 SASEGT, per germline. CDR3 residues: CASSPGQGPYGYTF. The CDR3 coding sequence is TGTGCCAGCAGTCCAGGACAGGGACCCTATGGCTACACCTTC.

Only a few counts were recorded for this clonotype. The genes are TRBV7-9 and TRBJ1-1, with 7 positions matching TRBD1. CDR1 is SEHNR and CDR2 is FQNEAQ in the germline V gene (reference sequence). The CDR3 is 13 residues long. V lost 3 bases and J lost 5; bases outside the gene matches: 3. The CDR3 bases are TGTGCCAGCAGCTTTGAACAGGGGACTGAAGCTTTCTTT. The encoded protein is CASSFEQGTEAFF.

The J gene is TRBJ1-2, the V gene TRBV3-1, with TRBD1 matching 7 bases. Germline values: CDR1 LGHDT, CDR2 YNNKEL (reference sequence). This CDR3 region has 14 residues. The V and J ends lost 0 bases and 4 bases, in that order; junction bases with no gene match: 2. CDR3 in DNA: TGTGCCAGCAGCCAAGAGACAGGGTCCTATGGCTACACCTTC. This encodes CASSQETGSYGYTF.

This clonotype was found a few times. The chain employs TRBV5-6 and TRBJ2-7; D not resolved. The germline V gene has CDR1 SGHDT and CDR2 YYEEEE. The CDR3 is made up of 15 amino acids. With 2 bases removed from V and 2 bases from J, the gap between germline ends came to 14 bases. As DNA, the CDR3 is TGTGCCAGCAGCTTTGTGGGCAGGTCCACCTACGAGCAGTACTTC. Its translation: CASSFVGRSTYEQYF.

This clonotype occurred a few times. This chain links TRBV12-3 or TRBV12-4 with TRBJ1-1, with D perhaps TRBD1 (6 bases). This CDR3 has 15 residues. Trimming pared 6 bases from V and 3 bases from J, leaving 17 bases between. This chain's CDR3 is CASSLVGGPDTEAFF. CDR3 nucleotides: TGTGCCAGCAGCCTTGTCGGGGGCCCGGACACTGAAGCTTTCTTT.

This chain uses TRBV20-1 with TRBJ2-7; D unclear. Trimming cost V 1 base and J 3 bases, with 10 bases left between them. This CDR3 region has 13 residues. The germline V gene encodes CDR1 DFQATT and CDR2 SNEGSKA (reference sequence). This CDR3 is CSARVPGSYEQYF. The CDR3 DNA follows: TGCAGTGCTAGAGTTCCGGGCAGCTACGAGCAGTACTTC.

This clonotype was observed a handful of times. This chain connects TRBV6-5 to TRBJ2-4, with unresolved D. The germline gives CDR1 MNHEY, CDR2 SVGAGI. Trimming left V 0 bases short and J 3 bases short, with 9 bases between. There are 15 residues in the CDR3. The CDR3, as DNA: TGTGCCAGCAGTTACTCTCCCCTAGTCAAAAACATTCAGTACTTC. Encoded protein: CASSYSPLVKNIQYF.

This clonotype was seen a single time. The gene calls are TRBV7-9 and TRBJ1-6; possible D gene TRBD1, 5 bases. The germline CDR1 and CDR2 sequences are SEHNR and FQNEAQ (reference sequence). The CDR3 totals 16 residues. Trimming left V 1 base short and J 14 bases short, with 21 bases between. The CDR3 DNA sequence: TGTGCCAGCAGCTTAGTAAGGGCAGGGACGCTGGGGACCCTCCACTTT. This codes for CASSLVRAGTLGTLHF.

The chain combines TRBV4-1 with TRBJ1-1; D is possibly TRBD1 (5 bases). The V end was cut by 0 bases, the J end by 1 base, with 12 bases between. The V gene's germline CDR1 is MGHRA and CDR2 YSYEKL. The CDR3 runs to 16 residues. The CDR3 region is CASSQDPGQGNTEAFF. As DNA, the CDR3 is TGCGCCAGCAGCCAAGATCCGGGTCAGGGGAACACTGAAGCTTTCTTT.

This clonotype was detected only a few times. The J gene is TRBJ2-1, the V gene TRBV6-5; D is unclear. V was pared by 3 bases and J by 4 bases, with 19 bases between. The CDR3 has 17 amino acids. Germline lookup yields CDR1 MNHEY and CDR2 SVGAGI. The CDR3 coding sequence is TGTGCCAGCAGTTATCAAGGCTCCTTGACCTTATACAATGAGCAGTTCTTC. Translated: CASSYQGSLTLYNEQFF.

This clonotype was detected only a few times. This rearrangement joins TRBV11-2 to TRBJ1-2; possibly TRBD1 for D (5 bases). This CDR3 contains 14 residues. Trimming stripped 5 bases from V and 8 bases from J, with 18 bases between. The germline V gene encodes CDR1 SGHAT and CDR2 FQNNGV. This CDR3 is CASSLRGNPAGYTF. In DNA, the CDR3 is TGTGCCAGCAGCCTACGGGGGAACCCGGCGGGCTACACCTTC.

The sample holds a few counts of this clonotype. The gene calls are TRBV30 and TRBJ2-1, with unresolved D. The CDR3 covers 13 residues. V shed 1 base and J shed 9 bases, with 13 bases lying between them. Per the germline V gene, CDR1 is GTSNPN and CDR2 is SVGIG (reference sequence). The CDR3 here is CAWSEQVHTEQFF. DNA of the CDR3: TGTGCCTGGAGTGAGCAGGTGCACACTGAGCAGTTCTTC.

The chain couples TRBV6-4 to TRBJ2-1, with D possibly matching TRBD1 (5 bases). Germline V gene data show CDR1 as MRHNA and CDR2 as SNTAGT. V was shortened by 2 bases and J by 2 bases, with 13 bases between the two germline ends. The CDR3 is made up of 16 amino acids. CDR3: CASSDDDRAPYNEQFF. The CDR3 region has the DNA TGTGCCAGCAGTGACGACGACAGAGCTCCCTACAATGAGCAGTTCTTC.